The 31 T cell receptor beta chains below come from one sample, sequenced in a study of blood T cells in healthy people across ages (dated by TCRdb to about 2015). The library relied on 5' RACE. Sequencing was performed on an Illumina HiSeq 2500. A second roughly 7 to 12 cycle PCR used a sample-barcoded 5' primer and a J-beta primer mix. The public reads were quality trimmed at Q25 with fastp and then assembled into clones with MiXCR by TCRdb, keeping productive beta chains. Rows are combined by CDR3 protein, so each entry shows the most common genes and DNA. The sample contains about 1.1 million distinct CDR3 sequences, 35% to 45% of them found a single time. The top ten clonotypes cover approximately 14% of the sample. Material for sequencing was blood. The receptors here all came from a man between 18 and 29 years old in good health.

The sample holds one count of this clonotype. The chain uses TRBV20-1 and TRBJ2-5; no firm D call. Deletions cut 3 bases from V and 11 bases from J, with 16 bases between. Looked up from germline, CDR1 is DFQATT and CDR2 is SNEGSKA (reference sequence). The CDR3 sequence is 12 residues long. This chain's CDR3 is CSASEARNEQYF. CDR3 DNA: TGCAGTGCTAGTGAGGCACGCAATGAGCAGTACTTC.

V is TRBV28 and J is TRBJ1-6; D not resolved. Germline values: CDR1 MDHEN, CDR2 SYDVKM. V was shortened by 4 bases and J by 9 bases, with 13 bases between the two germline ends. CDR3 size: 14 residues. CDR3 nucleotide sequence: TGTGCCAGCAGTTCCCACAGCGGTGCTTCACCCCTCCACTTT. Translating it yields CASSSHSGASPLHF.

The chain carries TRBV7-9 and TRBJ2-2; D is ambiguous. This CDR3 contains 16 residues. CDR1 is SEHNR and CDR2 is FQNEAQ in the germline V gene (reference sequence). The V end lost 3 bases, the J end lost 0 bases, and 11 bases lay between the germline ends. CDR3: CASSLIPVANTGELFF. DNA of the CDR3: TGTGCCAGCAGCTTGATTCCGGTAGCGAACACCGGGGAGCTGTTTTTT.

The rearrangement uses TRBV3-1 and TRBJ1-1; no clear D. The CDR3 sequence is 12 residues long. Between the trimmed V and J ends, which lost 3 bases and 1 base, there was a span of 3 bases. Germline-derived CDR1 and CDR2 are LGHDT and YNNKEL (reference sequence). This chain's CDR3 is CASSQKNTEAFF. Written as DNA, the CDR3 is TGTGCCAGCAGCCAGAAGAACACTGAAGCTTTCTTT. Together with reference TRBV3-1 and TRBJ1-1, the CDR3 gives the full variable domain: DTAVSQTPKYLVTQMGNDKSIKCEQNLGHDTMYWYKQDSKKFLKIMFSYNNKELIINETVPNRFSPKSPDKAHLNLHINSLELGDSAVYFCASSQKNTEAFFGQGTRLTVV.

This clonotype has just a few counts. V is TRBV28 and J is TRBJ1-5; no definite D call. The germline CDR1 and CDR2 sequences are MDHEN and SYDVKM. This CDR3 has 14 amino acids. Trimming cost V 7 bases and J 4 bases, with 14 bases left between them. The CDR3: CASTPGGENQPQHF. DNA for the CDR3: TGTGCCAGCACCCCCGGTGGTGAGAATCAGCCCCAGCATTTT.

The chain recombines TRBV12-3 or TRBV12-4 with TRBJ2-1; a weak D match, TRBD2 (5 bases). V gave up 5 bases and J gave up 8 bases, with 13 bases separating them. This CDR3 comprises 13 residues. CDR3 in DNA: TGTGCCAGCAGTCAGGAGCGGTACGATGAGCAGTTCTTC. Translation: CASSQERYDEQFF.

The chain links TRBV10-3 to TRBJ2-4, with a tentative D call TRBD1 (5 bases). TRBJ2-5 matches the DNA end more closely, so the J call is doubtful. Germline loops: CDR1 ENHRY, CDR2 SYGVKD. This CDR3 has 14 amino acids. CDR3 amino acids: CAISESGQKETQYF. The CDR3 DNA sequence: TGTGCCATCAGTGAGTCGGGGCAGAAAGAGACCCAGTACTTC.

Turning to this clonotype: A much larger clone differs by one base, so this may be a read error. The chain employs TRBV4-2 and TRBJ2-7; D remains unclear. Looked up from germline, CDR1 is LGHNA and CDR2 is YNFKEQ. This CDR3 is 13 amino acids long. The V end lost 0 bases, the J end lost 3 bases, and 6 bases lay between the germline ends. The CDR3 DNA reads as TGTGCCAGCAGCCAAGATCAGAGCTACGAGCAGTACTTC. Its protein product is CASSQDQSYEQYF.

The CDR3: CASSPSWRGAKSSYNEQFF. Here the CDR3 DNA reads TGCGCCAGCAGCCCATCTTGGCGGGGTGCTAAGAGCTCCTACAATGAGCAGTTCTTC. The V gene is TRBV4-1, the J gene TRBJ2-1; TRBD2 is a possible D gene (6 bases). The CDR3 is 19 amino acids. Per the germline V gene, CDR1 is MGHRA and CDR2 is YSYEKL. V was clipped by 4 bases and J by 0 bases, with 22 bases between them.

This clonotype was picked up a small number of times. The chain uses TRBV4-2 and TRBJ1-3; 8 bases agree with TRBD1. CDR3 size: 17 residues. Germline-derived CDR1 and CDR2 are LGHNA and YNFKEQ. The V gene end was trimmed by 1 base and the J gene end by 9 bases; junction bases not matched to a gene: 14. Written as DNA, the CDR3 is TGTGCCAGCAGCCAAGGGACGAAAGGACAGGGTGGTACCACCATATATTTT. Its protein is CASSQGTKGQGGTTIYF.

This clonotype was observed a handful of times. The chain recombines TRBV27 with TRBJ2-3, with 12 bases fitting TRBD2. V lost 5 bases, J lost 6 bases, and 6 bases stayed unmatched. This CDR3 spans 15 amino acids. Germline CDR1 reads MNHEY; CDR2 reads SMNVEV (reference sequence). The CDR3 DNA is TGTGCCAGCAGTCTACTAGCGGGGGGCCCGGATACGCAGTATTTT. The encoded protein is CASSLLAGGPDTQYF.

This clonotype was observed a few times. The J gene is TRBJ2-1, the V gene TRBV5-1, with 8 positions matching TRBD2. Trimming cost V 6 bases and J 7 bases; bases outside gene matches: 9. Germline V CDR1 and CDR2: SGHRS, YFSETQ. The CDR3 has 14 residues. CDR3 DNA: TGCGCCAGCACGCGGGGGGAGACAAGAAATGAGCAGTTCTTC. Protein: CASTRGETRNEQFF.

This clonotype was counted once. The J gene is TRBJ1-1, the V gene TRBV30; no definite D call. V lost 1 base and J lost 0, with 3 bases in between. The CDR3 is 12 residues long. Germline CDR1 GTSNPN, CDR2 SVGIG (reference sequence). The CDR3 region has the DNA TGTGCCTGGAGTGACTTGAACACTGAAGCTTTCTTT. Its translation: CAWSDLNTEAFF.

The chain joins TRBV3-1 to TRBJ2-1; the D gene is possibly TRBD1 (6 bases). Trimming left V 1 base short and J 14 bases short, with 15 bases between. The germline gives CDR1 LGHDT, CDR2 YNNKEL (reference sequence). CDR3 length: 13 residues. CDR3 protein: CASSQGGHYEEFF. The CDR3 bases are TGTGCCAGCAGCCAAGGGGGACATTACGAAGAGTTCTTC.

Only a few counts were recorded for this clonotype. The CDR3 loop reads CASNKGTEAFF. The CDR3 DNA sequence: TGTGCCAGTAACAAGGGCACTGAAGCTTTCTTT. The chain links TRBV27 to TRBJ1-1; D remains ambiguous. The CDR3 contains 11 residues. CDR1 is MNHEY and CDR2 is SMNVEV in the germline V gene (reference sequence). The V end lost 9 bases, the J end lost 4 bases, and 9 bases lay between the germline ends.

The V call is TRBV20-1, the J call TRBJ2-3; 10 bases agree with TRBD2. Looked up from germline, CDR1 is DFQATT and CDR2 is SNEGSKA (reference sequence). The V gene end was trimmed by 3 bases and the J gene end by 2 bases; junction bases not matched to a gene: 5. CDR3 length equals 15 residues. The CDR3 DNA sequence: TGCAGTGCTAGTCGTAGCGGGGGGATCACAGATACGCAGTATTTT. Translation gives CSASRSGGITDTQYF.

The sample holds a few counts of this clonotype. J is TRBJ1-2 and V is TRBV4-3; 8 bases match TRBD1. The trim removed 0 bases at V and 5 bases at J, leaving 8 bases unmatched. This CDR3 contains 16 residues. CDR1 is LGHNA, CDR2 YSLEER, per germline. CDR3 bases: TGCGCCAGCAGCCAAGAAAGTGGGACAGGACCTTATGGCTACACCTTC. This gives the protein CASSQESGTGPYGYTF.

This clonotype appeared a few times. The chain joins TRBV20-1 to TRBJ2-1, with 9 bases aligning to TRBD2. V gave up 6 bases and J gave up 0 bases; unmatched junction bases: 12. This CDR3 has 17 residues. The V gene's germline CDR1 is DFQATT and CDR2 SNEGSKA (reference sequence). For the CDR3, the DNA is TGCAGTGCCGGACGTCTAGCGGGGTTCAGCTCCTACAATGAGCAGTTCTTC. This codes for CSAGRLAGFSSYNEQFF.

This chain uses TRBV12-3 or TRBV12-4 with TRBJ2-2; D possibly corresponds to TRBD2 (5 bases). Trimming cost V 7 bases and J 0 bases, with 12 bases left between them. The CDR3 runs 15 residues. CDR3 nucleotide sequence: TGTGCCAGCACCACTAGAAGGGCGAACACCGGGGAGCTGTTTTTT. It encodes CASTTRRANTGELFF.

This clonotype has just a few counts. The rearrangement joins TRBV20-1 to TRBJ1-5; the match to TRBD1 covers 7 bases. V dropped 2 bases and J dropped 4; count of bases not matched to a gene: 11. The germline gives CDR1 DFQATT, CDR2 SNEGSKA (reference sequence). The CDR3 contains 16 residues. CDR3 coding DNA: TGCAGTGCTAGAAAATTAGGGGGCGGTTGGAATCAGCCCCAGCATTTT. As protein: CSARKLGGGWNQPQHF.

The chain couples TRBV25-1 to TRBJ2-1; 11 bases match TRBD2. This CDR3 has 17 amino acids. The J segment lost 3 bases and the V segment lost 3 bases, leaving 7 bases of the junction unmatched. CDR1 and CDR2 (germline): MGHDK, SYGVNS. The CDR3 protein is CASSDLSGGGYYNEQFF. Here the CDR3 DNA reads TGTGCCAGCAGTGACCTTAGCGGGGGGGGTTACTACAATGAGCAGTTCTTC.

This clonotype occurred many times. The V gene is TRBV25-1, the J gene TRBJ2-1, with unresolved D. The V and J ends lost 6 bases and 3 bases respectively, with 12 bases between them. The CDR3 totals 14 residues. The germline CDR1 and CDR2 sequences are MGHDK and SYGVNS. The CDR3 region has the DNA TGTGCCAGCAGCCCCCCACGCCTCTACAATGAGCAGTTCTTC. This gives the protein CASSPPRLYNEQFF.

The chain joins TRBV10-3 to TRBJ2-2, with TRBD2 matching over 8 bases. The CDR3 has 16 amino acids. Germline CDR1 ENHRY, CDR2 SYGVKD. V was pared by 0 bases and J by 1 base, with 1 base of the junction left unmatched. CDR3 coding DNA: TGTGCCATCAGTGAGTCTAGCGGGAAGAACACCGGGGAGCTGTTTTTT. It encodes CAISESSGKNTGELFF.

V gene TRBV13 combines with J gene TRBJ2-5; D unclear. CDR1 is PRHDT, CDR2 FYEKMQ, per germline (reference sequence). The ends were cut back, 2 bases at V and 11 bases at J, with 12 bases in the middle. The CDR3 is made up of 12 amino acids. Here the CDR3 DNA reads TGTGCCAGCAGCTTATCGAGTGGTGCGCAGTACTTC. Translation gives CASSLSSGAQYF.

CDR3 sequence reads: CASSQAGDRGNEKLFF. Here the CDR3 DNA reads TGTGCCAGCAGCCAAGCCGGGGACAGGGGGAATGAAAAACTGTTTTTT. This chain connects TRBV4-2 to TRBJ1-4; 11 bases match TRBD1. Germline CDR1 is LGHNA and CDR2 is YNFKEQ. This CDR3 contains 16 residues. The J segment lost 5 bases and the V segment lost 1 base, leaving 3 bases of the junction unmatched.

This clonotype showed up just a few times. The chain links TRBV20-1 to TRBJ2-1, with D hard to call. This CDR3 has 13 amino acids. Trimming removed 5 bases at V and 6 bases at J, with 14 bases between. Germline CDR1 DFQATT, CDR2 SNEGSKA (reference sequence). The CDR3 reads CSASWVTTNEQFF. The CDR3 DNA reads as TGCAGTGCTTCCTGGGTCACCACCAATGAGCAGTTCTTC.

In nucleotides, the CDR3 is TGTGCCAGCAGCGTAGGTGGGGGCGCAGGTGAGCAGTTCTTC. This gives the protein CASSVGGGAGEQFF. The rearrangement joins TRBV9 to TRBJ2-1; possible D gene TRBD1, 6 bases. This CDR3 is 14 amino acids long. Germline-derived CDR1 and CDR2 are SGDLS and YYNGEE. Trimming stripped 0 bases from V and 9 bases from J, with 13 bases between.

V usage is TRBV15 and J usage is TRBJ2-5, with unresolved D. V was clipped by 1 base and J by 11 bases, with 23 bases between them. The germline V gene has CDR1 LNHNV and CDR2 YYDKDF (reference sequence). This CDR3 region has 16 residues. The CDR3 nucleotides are TGTGCCACCAGCAGAGCAAGAAACGATCGCCCCAATGAGCAGTACTTC. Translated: CATSRARNDRPNEQYF.

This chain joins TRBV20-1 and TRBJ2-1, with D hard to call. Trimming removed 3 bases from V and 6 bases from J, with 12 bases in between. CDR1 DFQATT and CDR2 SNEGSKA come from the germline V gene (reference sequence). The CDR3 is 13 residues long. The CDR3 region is CSASDLRPNEQFF. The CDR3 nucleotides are TGCAGTGCTAGTGATTTGCGGCCCAATGAGCAGTTCTTC.

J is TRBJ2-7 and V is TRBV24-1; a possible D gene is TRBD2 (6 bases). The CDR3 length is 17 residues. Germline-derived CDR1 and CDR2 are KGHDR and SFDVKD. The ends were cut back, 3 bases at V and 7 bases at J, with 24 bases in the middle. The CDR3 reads CATSDSGAGRNYNEQYF. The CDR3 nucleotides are TGTGCCACCAGTGATAGTGGCGCGGGGAGAAACTACAATGAGCAGTACTTC.

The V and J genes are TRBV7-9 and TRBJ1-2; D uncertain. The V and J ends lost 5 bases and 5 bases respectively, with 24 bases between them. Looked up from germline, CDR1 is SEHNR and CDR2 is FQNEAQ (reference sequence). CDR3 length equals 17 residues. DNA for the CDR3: TGTGCCAGCAGCCCCGACGAAATGTTCCGATCCCGTTATGGCTACACCTTC. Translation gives CASSPDEMFRSRYGYTF.